This T cell receptor beta chain emerged from a study of blood T cell repertoires in COVID-19 (dated by TCRdb to 2019 to 2021). Concerning the study at large: Samples covering the acute and convalescent phases of COVID-19 were provided by collaborators in the United States, Italy and Spain. The prospective study material was composed of cDNA or gDNA derived from T cells, B-cell-depleted T cells, or PBMCs. Deeply sampled blood TCRbeta repertoires from subjects exposed to, actively infected with, or recovered from COVID-19 were included in the dataset. The repertoires were released in a freely available public database intended as a resource for research on the immune response to SARS-CoV-2. The samples were drawn from two sources: the first 160 participants of the ongoing ImmuneRACE study, and 950 to 1,500 subjects contributed by 6 global collaborators. The sample metadata nearly always contained a de-identified subject ID, COVID-19 status, age in years and sex. Where available, HLA class I and class II types were taken from metadata supplied by the sample provider and were not determined by assay-based typing. The full study reports these points: How much clinical and demographic metadata was included differed by source and by participant, and the metadata was provided uncurated.

Collaborating institutions collected whole blood in K2EDTA tubes following their own protocols. Collaborator samples were shipped for TCRbeta analysis as frozen whole blood, isolated PBMCs, or DNA extracted from either sample type. Points on this clone: Its antigen is currently not known. Qualities for individual bases were not recorded, and no much larger clone is one base off.

The CDR3 starts with the cysteine, ends with the phenylalanine, and has 15 residues. Only CDR3 DNA remains: 45 bases, in frame from the first base. The CDR1 and CDR2 encoded by the germline V gene are MGHRA and YSYEKL. The trim is 4 bases for V and 4 bases for J, with a gap of 16 bases between the germline ends. The immunoSEQ Assay, a bias-controlled multiplex PCR, was used to amplify TCRbeta CDR3 regions from genomic DNA. As for the authors' bioinformatics: The number of nucleated cells in each sample was estimated by amplification of reference gene primers within the assay. To quantify the absolute abundance of each unique TCRbeta CDR3 rearrangement, sequence reads were collapsed and filtered. For each sample, productive Simpson clonality was calculated as the square root of Simpson's diversity index across productive rearrangements. Not all clones reach the TCRdb copy of this immuneACCESS table, which keeps in-frame sequences only. Checked studies attribute under half of the gap to unresolved V genes and leave the rest unexplained. V and J calls and clone size are as listed in that table; D and trimming were resolved from the DNA. The sample contains about 55,000 clones, over 75% of them found a single time. The ten largest clones take up roughly 13% of the sample.

The V and J genes are TRBV4-1 and TRBJ2-5, with TRBD1 tentatively as D gene (6 bases match). Sequenced material: peripheral blood. The clonotype comes from a human donor in a cohort sampled during active COVID-19. The sequenced DNA: TGCGCCAGCAGCCGCAACAGGGTAAGCGGAGAGACCCAGTACTTC. Translated, this gives CASSRNRVSGETQYF.